The clone carrying this T cell receptor beta chain was found a few times. From the reads, TCRdb called clonotypes with MiXCR, one entry per CDR3 protein. This table has about 490,000 distinct CDR3 sequences, around 27% appearing once. The data stem from a study of T cell repertoires in cytomegalovirus infection. The sequence came from a human donor in good health (CMV status not recorded). Some clones in this sample may be carry-over from other donors' samples. Material for sequencing was PBMCs.

This CDR3 reads CSVVAGGNYGYTF. The CDR3 coding sequence is TGCAGCGTTGTGGCAGGAGGAAACTATGGCTACACCTTC. The chain carries TRBV29-1 and TRBJ1-2; D is undetermined. The CDR3 consists of 13 residues. CDR1 and CDR2 from the germline V gene are SQVTM and ANQGSEA. The V gene lost 4 bases and the J gene lost 2 bases, with 11 bases spanning the gap.